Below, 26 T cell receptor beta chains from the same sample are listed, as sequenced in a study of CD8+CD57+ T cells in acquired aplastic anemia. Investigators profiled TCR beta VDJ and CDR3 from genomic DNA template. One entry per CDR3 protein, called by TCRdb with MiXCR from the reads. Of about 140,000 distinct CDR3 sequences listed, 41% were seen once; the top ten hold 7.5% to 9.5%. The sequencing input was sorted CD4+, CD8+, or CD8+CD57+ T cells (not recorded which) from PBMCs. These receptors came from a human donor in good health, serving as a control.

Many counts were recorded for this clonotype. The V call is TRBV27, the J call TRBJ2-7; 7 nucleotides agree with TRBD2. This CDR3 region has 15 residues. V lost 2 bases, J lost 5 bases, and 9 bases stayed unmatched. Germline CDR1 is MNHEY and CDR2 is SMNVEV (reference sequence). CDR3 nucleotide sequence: TGTGCCAGCAGTTTAATTGGGGGGGTCCGCCACGAGCAGTACTTC. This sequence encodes CASSLIGGVRHEQYF.

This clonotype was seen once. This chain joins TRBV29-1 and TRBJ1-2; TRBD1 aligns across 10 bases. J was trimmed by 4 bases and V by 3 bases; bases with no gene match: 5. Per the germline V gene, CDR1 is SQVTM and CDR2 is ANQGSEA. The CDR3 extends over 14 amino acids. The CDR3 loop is CSVDMGQGFYGYTF. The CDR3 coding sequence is TGCAGCGTTGATATGGGACAGGGGTTCTATGGCTACACCTTC.

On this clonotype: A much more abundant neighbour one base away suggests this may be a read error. The CDR3 loop reads CASSQVDSHNEQFF. The CDR3 nucleotides read TGCGCCAGCAGCCAAGTTGACTCTCACAATGAGCAGTTCTTC. The chain recombines TRBV4-1 with TRBJ2-1; D is unresolved. V lost 1 base and J lost 5, with 9 bases in between. The CDR3 runs to 14 residues. From germline, CDR1 is MGHRA and CDR2 YSYEKL.

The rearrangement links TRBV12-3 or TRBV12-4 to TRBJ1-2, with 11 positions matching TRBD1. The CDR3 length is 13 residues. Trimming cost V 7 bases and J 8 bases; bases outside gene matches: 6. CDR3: CASNLDRGRGYTF. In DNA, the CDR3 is TGTGCCAGCAATTTGGACAGGGGGCGCGGCTACACCTTC.

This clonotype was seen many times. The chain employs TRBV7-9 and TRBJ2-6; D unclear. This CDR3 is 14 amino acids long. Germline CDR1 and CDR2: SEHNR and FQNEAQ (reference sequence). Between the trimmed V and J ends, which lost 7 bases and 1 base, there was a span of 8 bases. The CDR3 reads CASNSWSGANVLTF. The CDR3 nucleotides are TGTGCCAGCAACTCTTGGTCTGGGGCCAACGTCCTGACTTTC.

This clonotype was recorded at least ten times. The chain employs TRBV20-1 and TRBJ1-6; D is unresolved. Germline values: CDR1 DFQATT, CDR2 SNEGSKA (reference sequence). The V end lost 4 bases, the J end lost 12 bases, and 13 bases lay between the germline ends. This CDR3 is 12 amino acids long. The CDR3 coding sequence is TGCAGTGCTACAGGTGGGCCCAAACCCCTCCACTTT. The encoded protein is CSATGGPKPLHF.

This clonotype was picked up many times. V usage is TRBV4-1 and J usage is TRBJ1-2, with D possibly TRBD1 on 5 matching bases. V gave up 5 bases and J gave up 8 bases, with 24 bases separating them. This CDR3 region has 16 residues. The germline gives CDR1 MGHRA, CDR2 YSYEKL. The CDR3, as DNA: TGCGCCAGCAGCGCGTCCCGGAACCCGGGGGAGTACGGCTACACCTTC. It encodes CASSASRNPGEYGYTF.

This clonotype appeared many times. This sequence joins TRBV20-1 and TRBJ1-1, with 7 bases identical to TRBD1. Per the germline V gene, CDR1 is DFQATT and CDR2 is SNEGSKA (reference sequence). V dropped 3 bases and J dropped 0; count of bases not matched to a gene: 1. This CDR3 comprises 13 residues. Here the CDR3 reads CSARTGLNTEAFF. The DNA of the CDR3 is TGCAGTGCTAGGACAGGGTTGAACACTGAAGCTTTCTTT.

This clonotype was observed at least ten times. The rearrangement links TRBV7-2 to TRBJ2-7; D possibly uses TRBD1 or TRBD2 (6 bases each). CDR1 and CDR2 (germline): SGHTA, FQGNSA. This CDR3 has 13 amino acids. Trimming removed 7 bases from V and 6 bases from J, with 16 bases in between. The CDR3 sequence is CASNPGGPTEQYF. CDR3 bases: TGTGCCAGCAACCCTGGGGGGCCTACCGAGCAGTACTTC.

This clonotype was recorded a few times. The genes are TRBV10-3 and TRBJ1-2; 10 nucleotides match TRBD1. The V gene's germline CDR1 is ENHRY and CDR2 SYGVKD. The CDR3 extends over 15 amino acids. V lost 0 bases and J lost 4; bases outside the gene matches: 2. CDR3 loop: CAISESGQGLYGYTF. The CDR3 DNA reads TGTGCCATCAGTGAGTCGGGACAGGGGCTCTATGGCTACACCTTC.

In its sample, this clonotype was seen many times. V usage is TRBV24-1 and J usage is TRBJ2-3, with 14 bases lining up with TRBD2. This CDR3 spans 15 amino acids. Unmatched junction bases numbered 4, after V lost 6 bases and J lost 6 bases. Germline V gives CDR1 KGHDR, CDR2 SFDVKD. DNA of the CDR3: TGTGCCACCAGTCGGGGACTAGCGGGGGTTGATACGCAGTATTTT. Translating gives CATSRGLAGVDTQYF.

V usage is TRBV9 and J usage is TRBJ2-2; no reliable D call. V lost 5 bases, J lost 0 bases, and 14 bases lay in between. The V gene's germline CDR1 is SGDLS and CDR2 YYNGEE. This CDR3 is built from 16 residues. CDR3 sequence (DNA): TGTGCCAGCAGTTCGAGACACGACACGAACACCGGGGAGCTGTTTTTT. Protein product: CASSSRHDTNTGELFF.

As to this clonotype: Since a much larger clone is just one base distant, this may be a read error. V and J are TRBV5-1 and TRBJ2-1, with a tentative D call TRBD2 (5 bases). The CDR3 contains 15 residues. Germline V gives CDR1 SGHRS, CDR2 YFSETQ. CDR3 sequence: CDSGRPDTWSNEQFF. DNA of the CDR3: TGCGACAGCGGTAGGCCCGACACCTGGTCCAATGAGCAGTTCTTC.

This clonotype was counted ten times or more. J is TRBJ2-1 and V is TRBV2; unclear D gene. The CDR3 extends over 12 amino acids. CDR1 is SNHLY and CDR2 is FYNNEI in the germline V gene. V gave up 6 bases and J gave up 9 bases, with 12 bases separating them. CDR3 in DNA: TGTGCCAGCAGCGCTTACAGCAGTGAGCAGTTCTTC. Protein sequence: CASSAYSSEQFF.

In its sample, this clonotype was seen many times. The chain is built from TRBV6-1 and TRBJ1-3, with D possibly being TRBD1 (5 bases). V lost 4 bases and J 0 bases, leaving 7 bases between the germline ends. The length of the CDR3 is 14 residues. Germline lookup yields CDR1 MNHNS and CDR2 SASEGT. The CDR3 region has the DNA TGTGCCAGCAGTGCAGGGAGCTCTGGAAACACCATATATTTT. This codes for CASSAGSSGNTIYF.

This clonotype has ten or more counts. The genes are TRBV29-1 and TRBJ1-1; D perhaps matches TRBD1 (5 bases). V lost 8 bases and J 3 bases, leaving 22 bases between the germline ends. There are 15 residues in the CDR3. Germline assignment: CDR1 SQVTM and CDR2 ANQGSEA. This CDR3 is CSKSPGTPWYTEAFF. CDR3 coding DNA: TGCAGCAAATCGCCAGGGACTCCCTGGTACACTGAAGCTTTCTTT.

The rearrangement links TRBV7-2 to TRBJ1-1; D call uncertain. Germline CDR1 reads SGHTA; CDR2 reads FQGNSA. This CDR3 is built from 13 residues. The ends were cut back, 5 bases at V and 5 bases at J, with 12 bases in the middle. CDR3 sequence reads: CASSQDLLTEAFF. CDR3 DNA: TGTGCCAGCAGCCAAGATCTTCTGACTGAAGCTTTCTTT.

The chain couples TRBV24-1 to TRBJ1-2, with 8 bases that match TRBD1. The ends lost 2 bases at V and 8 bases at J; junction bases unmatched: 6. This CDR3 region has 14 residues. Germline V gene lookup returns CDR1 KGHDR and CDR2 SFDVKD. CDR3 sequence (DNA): TGTGCCACCAGTGATTGGACAGGGAGCTTCGGCTACACCTTC. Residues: CATSDWTGSFGYTF.

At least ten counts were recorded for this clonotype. As DNA, the CDR3 is TGTGCCAGCAGCCCGGACAGGGGGGTCCAAGAGACCCAGTACTTC. Protein: CASSPDRGVQETQYF. V usage is TRBV7-9 and J usage is TRBJ2-5; 10 nucleotides agree with TRBD1. In germline, CDR1 is SEHNR, CDR2 FQNEAQ (reference sequence). The CDR3 is 15 residues long. Unmatched junction bases numbered 4, after V lost 5 bases and J lost 1 base.

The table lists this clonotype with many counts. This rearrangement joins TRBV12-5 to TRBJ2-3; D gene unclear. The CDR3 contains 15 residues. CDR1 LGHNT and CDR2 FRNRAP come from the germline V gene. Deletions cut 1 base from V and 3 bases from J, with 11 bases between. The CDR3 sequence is CASGLGQIGTDTQYF. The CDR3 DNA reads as TGTGCTAGTGGTTTGGGACAAATCGGAACAGATACGCAGTATTTT. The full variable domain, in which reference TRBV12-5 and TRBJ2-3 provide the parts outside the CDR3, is DARVTQTPRHKVTEMGQEVTMRCQPILGHNTVFWYRQTMMQGLELLAYFRNRAPLDDSGMPKDRFSAEMPDATLATLKIQPSEPRDSAVYFCASGLGQIGTDTQYFGPGTRLTVL.

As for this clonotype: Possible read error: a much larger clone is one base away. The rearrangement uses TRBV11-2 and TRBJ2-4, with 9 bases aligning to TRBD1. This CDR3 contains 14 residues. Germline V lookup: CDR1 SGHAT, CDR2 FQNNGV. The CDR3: CASSAGQGKNIRYF. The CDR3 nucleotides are TGTGCCAGCAGCGCAGGACAGGGGAAAAACATTCGGTACTTC.

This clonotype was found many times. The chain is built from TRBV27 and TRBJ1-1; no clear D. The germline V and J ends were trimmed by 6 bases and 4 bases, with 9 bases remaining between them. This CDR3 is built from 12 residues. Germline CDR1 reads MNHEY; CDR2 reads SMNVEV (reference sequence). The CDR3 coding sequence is TGTGCCAGCAGAGGGAGGCGCACTGAAGCTTTCTTT. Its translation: CASRGRRTEAFF.

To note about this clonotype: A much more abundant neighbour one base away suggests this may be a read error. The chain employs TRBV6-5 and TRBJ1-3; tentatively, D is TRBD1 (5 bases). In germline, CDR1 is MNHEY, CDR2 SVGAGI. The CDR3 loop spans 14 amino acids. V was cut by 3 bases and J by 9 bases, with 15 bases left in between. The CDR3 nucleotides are TGTGCCAGCAGTTATCGAGGCGATGGGGGCACCATATATTTT. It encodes CASSYRGDGGTIYF.

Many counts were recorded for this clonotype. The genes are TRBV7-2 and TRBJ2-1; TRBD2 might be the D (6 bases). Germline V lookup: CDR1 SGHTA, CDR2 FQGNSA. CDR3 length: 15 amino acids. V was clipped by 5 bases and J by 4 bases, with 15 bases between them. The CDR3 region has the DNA TGTGCCAGCAGCCTTAGCGGTTCGCTATACAATGAGCAGTTCTTC. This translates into CASSLSGSLYNEQFF.

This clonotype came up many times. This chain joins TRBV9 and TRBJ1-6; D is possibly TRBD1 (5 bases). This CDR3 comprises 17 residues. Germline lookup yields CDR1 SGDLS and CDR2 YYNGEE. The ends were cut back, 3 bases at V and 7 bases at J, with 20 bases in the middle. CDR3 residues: CASSAPFGVEGNSPLHF. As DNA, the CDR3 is TGTGCCAGCAGCGCCCCTTTCGGTGTCGAGGGGAATTCACCCCTCCACTTT. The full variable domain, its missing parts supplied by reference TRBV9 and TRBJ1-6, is DSGVTQTPKHLITATGQRVTLRCSPRSGDLSVYWYQQSLDQGLQFLIQYYNGEERAKGNILERFSAQQFPDLHSELNLSSLELGDSALYFCASSAPFGVEGNSPLHFGNGTRLTVT.

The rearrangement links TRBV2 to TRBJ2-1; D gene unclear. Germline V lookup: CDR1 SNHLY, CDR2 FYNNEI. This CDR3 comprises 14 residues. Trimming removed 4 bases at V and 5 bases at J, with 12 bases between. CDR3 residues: CASSATLRNNEQFF. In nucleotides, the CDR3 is TGTGCCAGCAGTGCTACTCTCCGAAACAATGAGCAGTTCTTC.